The 26 T cell receptor beta chains below were found in one sample sequenced in a study of radiation and T cells in renal cell carcinoma. Time point: blood 4 weeks post-SBRT, at nephrectomy. Noted treatment: 15 Gy SBRT to primary tumor, nephrectomy 4 weeks later. The method was immunoSEQ multiplex PCR; TCRdb's version includes in-frame clones alone and lacks a portion of them. Of about 100,000 clones in the sample, roughly 84% are singletons; the top ten hold approximately 7.7%. This specimen was blood, taken from a patient whose treatment included radiotherapy and nephrectomy. The receptor set was obtained from a man aged 60-69 years with renal cell carcinoma.

There are a few counts of this clone. The V gene is TRBV30, the J gene TRBJ2-7, with TRBD2 matching 13 bases. V lost 5 bases to trimming and J lost 5 bases; unmatched junction nucleotides: 6. Germline CDR1 GTSNPN, CDR2 SVGIG (reference sequence). CDR3 length equals 14 residues. In DNA form, the CDR3 reads TGTGCCTGGGTTGGTGGACTAGCGGGAGACGAGCAGTACTTC. It encodes CAWVGGLAGDEQYF.

This clone was seen a handful of times. This CDR3 is CASSLLGGANEKLFF. As DNA, the CDR3 is TGTGCCAGCAGTCTCCTTGGTGGGGCTAATGAAAAACTGTTTTTT. The V and J genes are TRBV27 and TRBJ1-4; D unresolved. CDR3 length: 15 residues. Deletions cut 5 bases from V and 3 bases from J, with 13 bases between. Germline lookup yields CDR1 MNHEY and CDR2 SMNVEV (reference sequence).

V and J are TRBV29-1 and TRBJ1-2, with TRBD1 matching over 11 bases. Germline V gene lookup returns CDR1 SQVTM and CDR2 ANQGSEA. The CDR3 is made up of 13 amino acids. V lost 3 bases and J lost 8; bases outside the gene matches: 5. CDR3 in amino acids: CSVEDRGLGGYTF. The DNA of the CDR3 is TGCAGCGTTGAGGACAGGGGGCTCGGGGGCTACACCTTC.

CDR3 nucleotides: TGTGCCATCAGTGAGTCGACAAGCGGGAGAGGAATCGGGGAGCTGTTTTTT. Its translation: CAISESTSGRGIGELFF. The chain carries TRBV10-3 and TRBJ2-2, with 8 bases aligning to TRBD2. CDR1 and CDR2 (germline): ENHRY, SYGVKD. V trimming: 0 bases; J trimming: 7 bases; junction bases outside the gene matches: 10. CDR3 length equals 17 residues.

V and J are TRBV7-3 and TRBJ2-1; the match to TRBD2 covers 9 bases. Germline loops: CDR1 SGHTA, CDR2 FQGTGA. There are 15 residues in the CDR3. Trimming took 8 bases from V and 4 from J; bases not matched to a gene: 9. The CDR3 sequence: CASSPGTSRYNEQFF. CDR3 in DNA: TGTGCCAGCTCCCCGGGGACTAGCCGATACAATGAGCAGTTCTTC. Looking up the rest from reference TRBV7-3 and TRBJ2-1 gives the full variable domain: GAGVSQTPSNKVTEKGKYVELRCDPISGHTALYWYRQSLGQGPEFLIYFQGTGAADDSGLPNDRFFAVRPEGSVSTLKIQRTERGDSAVYLCASSPGTSRYNEQFFGPGTRLTVL.

DNA of the CDR3: TGTGCCAGCAGCGCTAGCGGGAGAGAGGAGACCCAGTACTTC. This codes for CASSASGREETQYF. This chain uses TRBV7-8 with TRBJ2-5; 10 bases agree with TRBD2. The CDR3 runs to 14 residues. Germline V CDR1 and CDR2: SGHVS, FQNEAQ. V shed 5 bases, J shed 5 bases, and the junction held 5 bases outside the gene matches. The full variable domain, its missing parts supplied by reference TRBV7-8 and TRBJ2-5, is GAGVSQSPRYKVAKRGQDVALRCDPISGHVSLFWYQQALGQGPEFLTYFQNEAQLDKSGLPSDRFFAERPEGSVSTLKIQRTQQEDSAVYLCASSASGREETQYFGPGTRLLVL.

The genes are TRBV13 and TRBJ1-2, with D tentatively TRBD1 (6 bases). The V end was cut by 6 bases, the J end by 10 bases, with 12 bases between. This CDR3 region has 11 residues. The germline V gene has CDR1 PRHDT and CDR2 FYEKMQ (reference sequence). Written as DNA, the CDR3 is TGTGCCAGCAGTTCGAGGGGACACTACACCTTC. Residues: CASSSRGHYTF. Filled out from reference TRBV13 and TRBJ1-2, the complete variable domain reads AAGVIQSPRHLIKEKRETATLKCYPIPRHDTVYWYQQGPGQDPQFLISFYEKMQSDKGSIPDRFSAQQFSDYHSELNMSSLELGDSALYFCASSSRGHYTFGSGTRLTVV.

This clone has only a few counts. The chain joins TRBV7-8 to TRBJ2-2; a possible D gene is TRBD2 (6 bases). Trimming removed 3 bases from V and 4 bases from J, with 9 bases in between. The germline CDR1 and CDR2 sequences are SGHVS and FQNEAQ. This CDR3 has 14 residues. The CDR3 spells CASSLLGGTGELFF. CDR3 nucleotide sequence: TGTGCCAGCAGCTTGCTGGGAGGCACCGGGGAGCTGTTTTTT.

This rearrangement joins TRBV19 to TRBJ2-1; 9 bases are shared with TRBD1. Unmatched junction bases numbered 5, after V lost 5 bases and J lost 3 bases. CDR3 size: 15 residues. Germline CDR1 LNHDA, CDR2 SQIVND (reference sequence). The CDR3 here is CASSPLDRGYNEQFF. The CDR3 DNA is TGTGCCAGTAGTCCCCTGGACAGGGGCTACAATGAGCAGTTCTTC.

The chain recombines TRBV4-2 with TRBJ1-2, with TRBD1 as a possible D gene (5 bases). Germline CDR1 and CDR2: LGHNA and YNFKEQ. The CDR3 runs 16 residues. Trimming pared 4 bases from V and 5 bases from J, leaving 20 bases between. The CDR3 region is CASSRTRGGEGYGYTF. The CDR3 nucleotides read TGTGCCAGCAGCCGGACTCGGGGGGGAGAAGGGTATGGCTACACCTTC.

The chain uses TRBV4-1 and TRBJ1-3, with 9 nucleotides matching TRBD1. CDR1 and CDR2 (germline): MGHRA, YSYEKL. V lost 4 bases, J lost 0 bases, and 4 bases stayed unmatched. This CDR3 has 16 residues. The CDR3 nucleotides read TGCGCCAGCAGCCGGGGACAGGGCCCCTCTGGAAACACCATATATTTT. Translated, it gives CASSRGQGPSGNTIYF.

The chain couples TRBV9 to TRBJ1-1; no firm D call. Trimming pared 0 bases from V and 0 bases from J, leaving 6 bases between. The CDR3 has 14 amino acids. Germline V CDR1 and CDR2: SGDLS, YYNGEE. In DNA, the CDR3 is TGTGCCAGCAGCGTAGACACCTTGAACACTGAAGCTTTCTTT. Its protein is CASSVDTLNTEAFF. Drawing the rest from reference TRBV9 and TRBJ1-1, the complete variable domain is DSGVTQTPKHLITATGQRVTLRCSPRSGDLSVYWYQQSLDQGLQFLIQYYNGEERAKGNILERFSAQQFPDLHSELNLSSLELGDSALYFCASSVDTLNTEAFFGQGTRLTVV.

The CDR3 sequence is CASSIPGARGYTF. CDR3 in DNA: TGTGCCAGTAGTATTCCCGGGGCGCGTGGCTACACCTTC. The chain is built from TRBV19 and TRBJ1-2; a weak D match, TRBD1 (5 bases). Germline V gives CDR1 LNHDA, CDR2 SQIVND (reference sequence). This CDR3 spans 13 amino acids. The ends were cut back, 3 bases at V and 7 bases at J, with 12 bases in the middle.

The gene calls are TRBV7-8 and TRBJ2-2, with a possible D match to TRBD1 (5 bases). Trimming removed 0 bases from V and 8 bases from J, with 19 bases in between. There are 17 residues in the CDR3. Looked up from germline, CDR1 is SGHVS and CDR2 is FQNEAQ. CDR3 amino acids: CASSLANGRELLGELFF. The CDR3 DNA reads TGTGCCAGCAGCTTAGCAAATGGCAGGGAATTGCTAGGGGAGCTGTTTTTT.

The genes are TRBV27 and TRBJ2-7; 9 nucleotides match TRBD1. Germline CDR1 reads MNHEY; CDR2 reads SMNVEV (reference sequence). The length of the CDR3 is 15 residues. CDR3 sequence reads: CENRGLGQGHDEQYF. The CDR3 bases are TGTGAGAACCGGGGTCTCGGACAGGGGCACGACGAGCAGTACTTC.

The V gene is TRBV30, the J gene TRBJ1-4; no reliable D call. Trimming left V 3 bases short and J 8 bases short, with 13 bases between. Germline V lookup: CDR1 GTSNPN, CDR2 SVGIG (reference sequence). The CDR3 runs to 13 residues. The CDR3 loop reads CAWSPTRGEKLFF. In DNA, the CDR3 is TGTGCCTGGAGCCCAACCCGAGGGGAAAAACTGTTTTTT.

V usage is TRBV11-2 and J usage is TRBJ1-1, with D perhaps matching TRBD1 (5 bases). There are 15 residues in the CDR3. The germline V gene encodes CDR1 SGHAT and CDR2 FQNNGV. The V end lost 3 bases, the J end lost 3 bases, and 14 bases lay between the germline ends. The CDR3 is CASSFGFGRDTEAFF. The DNA of the CDR3 is TGTGCCAGCAGCTTCGGGTTCGGCAGGGACACTGAAGCTTTCTTT.

The V gene is TRBV29-1, the J gene TRBJ2-7; D uncertain. Germline values: CDR1 SQVTM, CDR2 ANQGSEA. The CDR3 is 14 residues long. Trimming stripped 2 bases from V and 6 bases from J, with 17 bases between. In DNA, the CDR3 is TGCAGCGTTGAATTTGTAGGGAAGGAAGGCGAGCAGTACTTC. This codes for CSVEFVGKEGEQYF.

By sample share, this clone is medium-sized. The chain combines TRBV4-2 with TRBJ2-1, with 9 bases aligning to TRBD2. V trimming: 2 bases; J trimming: 7 bases; junction bases outside the gene matches: 6. The CDR3 is 15 residues long. Germline lookup yields CDR1 LGHNA and CDR2 YNFKEQ. CDR3 sequence reads: CASSQLAGFGNEQFF. CDR3 in DNA: TGTGCCAGCAGCCAACTAGCGGGATTTGGTAATGAGCAGTTCTTC.

V is TRBV15 and J is TRBJ2-3, with D unclear. The CDR3 is 13 amino acids. Trimming cost V 5 bases and J 0 bases, with 6 bases left between them. Germline loops: CDR1 LNHNV, CDR2 YYDKDF (reference sequence). The DNA of the CDR3 is TGTGCCACCAGCGTGAGGAGCACAGATACGCAGTATTTT. This codes for CATSVRSTDTQYF. Full variable domain (missing parts from reference TRBV15 and TRBJ2-3): DAMVIQNPRYQVTQFGKPVTLSCSQTLNHNVMYWYQQKSSQAPKLLFHYYDKDFNNEADTPDNFQSRRPNTSFCFLDIRSPGLGDTAMYLCATSVRSTDTQYFGPGTRLTVL.

V usage is TRBV28 and J usage is TRBJ2-7; D perhaps matches TRBD1 (6 bases). Trimming stripped 5 bases from V and 7 bases from J, with 21 bases between. CDR1 is MDHEN and CDR2 is SYDVKM in the germline V gene. This CDR3 has 15 residues. CDR3 amino acids: CASSPQLGASGEQYF. CDR3 bases: TGTGCCAGCAGTCCCCAACTGGGGGCTTCGGGGGAGCAGTACTTC. Full variable domain (rest looked up from reference TRBV28 and TRBJ2-7): DVKVTQSSRYLVKRTGEKVFLECVQDMDHENMFWYRQDPGLGLRLIYFSYDVKMKEKGDIPEGYSVSREKKERFSLILESASTNQTSMYLCASSPQLGASGEQYFGPGTRLTVT.

The rearrangement joins TRBV6-1 to TRBJ1-1; 7 bases line up with TRBD1. After removal of 0 bases from V and 4 bases from J, the junction contained 8 bases not matched to a gene. Looked up from germline, CDR1 is MNHNS and CDR2 is SASEGT. The CDR3 contains 16 residues. CDR3 sequence reads: CASSEALTGFSTEAFF. The CDR3, as DNA: TGTGCCAGCAGTGAAGCCCTGACAGGGTTCAGCACTGAAGCTTTCTTT.

The chain couples TRBV19 to TRBJ2-5, with 10 bases aligning to TRBD1. The J segment lost 5 bases and the V segment lost 3 bases, leaving 6 bases of the junction unmatched. This CDR3 spans 15 amino acids. Germline CDR1 is LNHDA and CDR2 is SQIVND (reference sequence). CDR3 region: CASSIRQGARETQYF. CDR3 coding DNA: TGTGCCAGTAGTATCAGACAGGGGGCTAGGGAGACCCAGTACTTC.

The V call is TRBV7-9, the J call TRBJ1-2; tentative D call: TRBD1 (6 bases). The CDR3 has 15 residues. Germline loops: CDR1 SEHNR, CDR2 FQNEAQ (reference sequence). V dropped 2 bases and J dropped 3 bases, with 13 bases sitting between them. The CDR3 sequence: CASSLRGIGDYGYTF. CDR3 nucleotides: TGTGCCAGCAGCTTAAGGGGGATAGGGGACTATGGCTACACCTTC.

The chain couples TRBV19 to TRBJ1-3, with D hard to call. The V gene's germline CDR1 is LNHDA and CDR2 SQIVND (reference sequence). This CDR3 comprises 15 residues. Trimming stripped 10 bases from V and 1 base from J, with 17 bases between. CDR3 loop: CATSLAFSSGNTIYF. The CDR3 DNA follows: TGTGCCACCTCCCTCGCATTCTCATCTGGAAACACCATATATTTT.

The chain uses TRBV27 and TRBJ2-2; TRBD2 matches 10 bases. Germline V lookup: CDR1 MNHEY, CDR2 SMNVEV (reference sequence). The ends lost 5 bases at V and 7 bases at J; junction bases unmatched: 22. The length of the CDR3 is 20 residues. The DNA of the CDR3 is TGTGCCAGCAGTATTCGAAGCCCTCTTCTAGCGGGAGTTCTGGGCGGGGAGCTGTTTTTT. Protein product: CASSIRSPLLAGVLGGELFF.